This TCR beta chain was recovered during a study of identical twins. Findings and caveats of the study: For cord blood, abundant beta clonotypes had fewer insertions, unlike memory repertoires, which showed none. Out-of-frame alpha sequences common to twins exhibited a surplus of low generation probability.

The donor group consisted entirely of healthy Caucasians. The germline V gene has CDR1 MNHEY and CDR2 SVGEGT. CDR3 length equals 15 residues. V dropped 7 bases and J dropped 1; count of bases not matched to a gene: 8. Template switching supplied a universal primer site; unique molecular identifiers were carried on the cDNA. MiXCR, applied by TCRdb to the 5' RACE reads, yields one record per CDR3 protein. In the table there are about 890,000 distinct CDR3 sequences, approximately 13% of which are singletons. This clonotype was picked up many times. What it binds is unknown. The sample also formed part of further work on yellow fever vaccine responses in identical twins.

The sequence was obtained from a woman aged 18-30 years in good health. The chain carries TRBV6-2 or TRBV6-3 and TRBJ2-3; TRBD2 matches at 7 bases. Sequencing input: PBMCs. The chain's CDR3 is CASINSGVRTDTQYF. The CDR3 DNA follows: TGTGCCAGCATCAACAGCGGGGTACGCACAGATACGCAGTATTTT.